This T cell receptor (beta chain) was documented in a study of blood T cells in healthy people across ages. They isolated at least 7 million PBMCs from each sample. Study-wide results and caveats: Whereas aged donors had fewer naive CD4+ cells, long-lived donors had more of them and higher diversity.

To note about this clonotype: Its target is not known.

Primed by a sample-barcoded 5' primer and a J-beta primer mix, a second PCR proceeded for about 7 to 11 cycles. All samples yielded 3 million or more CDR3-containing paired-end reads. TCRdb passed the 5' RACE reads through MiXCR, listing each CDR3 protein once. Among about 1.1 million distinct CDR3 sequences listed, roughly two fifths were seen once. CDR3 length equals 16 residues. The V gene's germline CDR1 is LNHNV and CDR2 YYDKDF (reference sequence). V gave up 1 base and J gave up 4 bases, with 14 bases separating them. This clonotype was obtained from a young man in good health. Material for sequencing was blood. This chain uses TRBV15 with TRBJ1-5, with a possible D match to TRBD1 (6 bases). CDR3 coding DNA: TGTGCCACCAGCAGAGTAGAAGGGGGAAAGAATCAGCCCCAGCATTTT. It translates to CATSRVEGGKNQPQHF.